This TCR beta chain is drawn from a study of cytomegalovirus exposure and HLA in healthy donors. Whole-study findings and limits: Later on, analysis showed that most CMV-associated TCR beta chains appeared to be HLA-restricted.

The CDR3 is 18 residues long. With V trimmed by 2 bases and J by 3 bases, 9 bases remained unmatched. In germline, CDR1 is SGHTA, CDR2 FQGNSA. Note on this clone: Its antigen remains unidentified.

The PCR ran on 60 Vbeta and 13 Jbeta primers. In the study's own analysis: The authors later counted approximately 80 million unique TCR beta chains, 9 million to 14 million of them shared. Some clones are missing from TCRdb's copy, which holds only in-frame ones; the method was immunoSEQ multiplex PCR. V and J calls plus clone size are reproduced from that table; the DNA served to infer D and trimming. The sample lists approximately 130,000 clones, under 85% seen once, with under 3.5% in the top ten. The specimen sequenced was PBMCs. This clonotype was obtained from a man aged 25-40 years in good health and CMV-seronegative. This chain joins TRBV7-2 and TRBJ2-6; 8 bases line up with TRBD2. The DNA for the CDR3 is TGTGCCAGCAGCTTATTAACGGGGGGGCCGGTTGGGGCCAACGTCCTGACTTTC. Translation: CASSLLTGGPVGANVLTF.